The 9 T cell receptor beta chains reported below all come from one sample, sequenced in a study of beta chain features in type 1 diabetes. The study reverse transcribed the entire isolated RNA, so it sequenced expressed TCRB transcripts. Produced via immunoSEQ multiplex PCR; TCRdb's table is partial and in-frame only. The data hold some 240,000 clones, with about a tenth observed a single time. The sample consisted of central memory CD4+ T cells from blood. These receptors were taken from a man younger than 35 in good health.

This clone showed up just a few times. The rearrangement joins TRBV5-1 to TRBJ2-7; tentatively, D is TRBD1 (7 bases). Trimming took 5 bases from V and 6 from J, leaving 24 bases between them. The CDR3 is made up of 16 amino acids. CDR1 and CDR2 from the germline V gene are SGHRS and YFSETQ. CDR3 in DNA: TGCGCCAGCAGTGAGGAGGGGGCGAGGCGTACCGCCGAGCAGTACTTC. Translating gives CASSEEGARRTAEQYF.

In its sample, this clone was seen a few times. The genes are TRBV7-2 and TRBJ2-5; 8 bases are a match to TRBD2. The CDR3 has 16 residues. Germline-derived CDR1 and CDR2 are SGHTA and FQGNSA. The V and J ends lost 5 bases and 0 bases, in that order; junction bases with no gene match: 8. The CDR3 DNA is TGTGCCAGCAGCGTGAGAGAGACTAGCGACCAAGAGACCCAGTACTTC. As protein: CASSVRETSDQETQYF.

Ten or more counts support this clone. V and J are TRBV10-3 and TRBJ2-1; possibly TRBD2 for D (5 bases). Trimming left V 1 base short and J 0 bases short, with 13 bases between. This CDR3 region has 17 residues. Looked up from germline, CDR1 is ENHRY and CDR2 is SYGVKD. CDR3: CAISEFGLSSSYNEQFF. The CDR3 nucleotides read TGTGCCATCAGTGAGTTCGGACTCTCCAGCTCCTACAATGAGCAGTTCTTC.

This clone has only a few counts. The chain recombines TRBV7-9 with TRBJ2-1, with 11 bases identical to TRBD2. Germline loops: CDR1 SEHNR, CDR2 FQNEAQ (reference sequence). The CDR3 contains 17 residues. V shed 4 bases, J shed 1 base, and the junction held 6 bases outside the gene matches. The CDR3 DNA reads TGTGCCAGCAGCTCCCCGACTAGCGGGAAGTCCTACAATGAGCAGTTCTTC. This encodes CASSSPTSGKSYNEQFF.

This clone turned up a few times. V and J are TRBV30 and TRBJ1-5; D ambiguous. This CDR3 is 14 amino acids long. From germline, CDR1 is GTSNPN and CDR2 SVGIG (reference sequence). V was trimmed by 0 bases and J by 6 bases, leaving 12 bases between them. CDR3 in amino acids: CAWSVSGLGQPQHF. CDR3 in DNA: TGTGCCTGGAGTGTTTCTGGGTTAGGTCAGCCCCAGCATTTT.

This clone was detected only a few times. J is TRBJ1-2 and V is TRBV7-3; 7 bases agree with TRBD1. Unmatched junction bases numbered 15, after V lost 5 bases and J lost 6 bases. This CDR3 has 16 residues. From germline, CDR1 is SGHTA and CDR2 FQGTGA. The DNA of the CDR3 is TGTGCCAGCAGCCGACGGCGGGACAGACTCGAGGATGGCTACACCTTC. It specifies CASSRRRDRLEDGYTF.

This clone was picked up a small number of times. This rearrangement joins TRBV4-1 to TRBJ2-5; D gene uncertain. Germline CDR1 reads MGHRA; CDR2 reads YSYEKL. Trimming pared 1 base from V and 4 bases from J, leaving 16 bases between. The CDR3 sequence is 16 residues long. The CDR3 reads CASSQVNMGFAETQYF. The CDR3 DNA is TGCGCCAGCAGCCAAGTTAATATGGGGTTTGCAGAGACCCAGTACTTC.

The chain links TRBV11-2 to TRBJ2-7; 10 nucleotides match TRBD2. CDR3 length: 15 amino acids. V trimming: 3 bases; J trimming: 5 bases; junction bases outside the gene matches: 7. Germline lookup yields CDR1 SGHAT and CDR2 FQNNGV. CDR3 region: CASSFNPSGRNEQYF. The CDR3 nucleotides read TGTGCCAGCAGCTTTAACCCTAGCGGGAGAAACGAGCAGTACTTC. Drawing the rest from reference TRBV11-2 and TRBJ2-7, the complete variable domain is EAGVAQSPRYKIIEKRQSVAFWCNPISGHATLYWYQQILGQGPKLLIQFQNNGVVDDSQLPKDRFSAERLKGVDSTLKIQPAKLEDSAVYLCASSFNPSGRNEQYFGPGTRLTVT.

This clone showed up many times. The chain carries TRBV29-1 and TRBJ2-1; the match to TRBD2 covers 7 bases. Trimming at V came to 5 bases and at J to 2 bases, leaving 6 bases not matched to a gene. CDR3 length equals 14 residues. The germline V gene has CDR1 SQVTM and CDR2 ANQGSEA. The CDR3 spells CSVYLAETYNEQFF. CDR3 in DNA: TGCAGCGTTTACCTAGCGGAGACCTACAATGAGCAGTTCTTC.